Sequencing of this TCR beta chain was carried out in a study of identifying expanded T cells in peripheral blood. Profiled with immunoSEQ multiplex PCR; TCRdb holds only in-frame clones, not every one. The table has around 75,000 clones, under 90% seen once. During the collection period, no donor immune events like infections were recorded. General study results and limits: Across healthy donors, higher total template counts meant significantly greater approximately two-week count variance. About 1.2 clones differed between technical replicates, versus 16.4 and 19 over time.

Trimming stripped 6 bases from V and 7 bases from J, with 18 bases between. The CDR3 is 14 amino acids. The germline CDR1 and CDR2 sequences are MNHEY and SVGAGI. Comments on this clone: What it binds is unknown.

The TCR originated in a person aged 18-70 years in good health. Sequenced input: blood. V gene TRBV6-5 combines with J gene TRBJ1-2; no clear D. The CDR3 DNA follows: TGTGCCAGCAGCAACCGAAACGGAGGGAGTGGCTACACCTTC. It translates to CASSNRNGGSGYTF.